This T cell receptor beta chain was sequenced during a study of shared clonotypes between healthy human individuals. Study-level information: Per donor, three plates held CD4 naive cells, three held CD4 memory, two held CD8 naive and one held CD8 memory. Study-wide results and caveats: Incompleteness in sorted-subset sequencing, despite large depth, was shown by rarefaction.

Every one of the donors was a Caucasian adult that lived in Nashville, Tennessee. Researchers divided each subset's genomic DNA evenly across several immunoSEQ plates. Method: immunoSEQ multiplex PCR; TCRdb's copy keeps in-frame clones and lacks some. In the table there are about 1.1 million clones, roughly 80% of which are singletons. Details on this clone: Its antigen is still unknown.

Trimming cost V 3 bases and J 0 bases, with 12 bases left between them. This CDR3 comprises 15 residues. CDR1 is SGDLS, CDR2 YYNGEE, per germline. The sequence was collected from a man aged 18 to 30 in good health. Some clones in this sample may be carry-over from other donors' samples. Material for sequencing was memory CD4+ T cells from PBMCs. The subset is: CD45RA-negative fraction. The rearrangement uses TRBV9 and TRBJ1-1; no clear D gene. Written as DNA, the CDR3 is TGTGCCAGCAGCGCCGAGGTGAACATGAACACTGAAGCTTTCTTT. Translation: CASSAEVNMNTEAFF.